This T cell receptor (beta chain) derives from a study of esophageal squamous cell carcinoma under preoperative chemotherapy. Study-level information: TCR repertoires were profiled from both peripheral blood T cells and tumor-infiltrating lymphocytes.

From the PCR reads, TCRdb called clonotypes with MiXCR, one entry per CDR3 protein. The repertoire consists of roughly 9,000 distinct CDR3 sequences, with approximately 49% occurring once and the leading ten covering 13% to 15%. Study observations and caveats: Clonal contraction, more than amplification, hit abundant clones after paclitaxel-nedaplatin. After chemotherapy, TCR diversity rose significantly in peripheral T cells but not in tumor-infiltrating lymphocytes. After treatment, tumor-infiltrating lymphocytes seemed to come partly from incoming peripheral T cells, not only local changes.

Time point: after preoperative PTX-NDP chemotherapy. About this clonotype: Its target is not known.

The sample was acquired from a patient given preoperative chemotherapy. The receptor comes from a human donor with esophageal squamous cell carcinoma. The donor label of this sample is uncertain.

The DNA for the CDR3 is TGTGCCAGCAGCTTCGGACTGAGTGGGGGGGAGACCCAGTTCTTC. Its protein is CASSFGLSGGETQFF. V gene TRBV7-6 combines with J gene TRBJ2-1; 7 bases are a match to TRBD2. CDR1 is SGHVS and CDR2 is FNYEAQ in the germline V gene. V lost 3 bases and J lost 13; bases outside the gene matches: 15. The CDR3 runs to 15 residues.